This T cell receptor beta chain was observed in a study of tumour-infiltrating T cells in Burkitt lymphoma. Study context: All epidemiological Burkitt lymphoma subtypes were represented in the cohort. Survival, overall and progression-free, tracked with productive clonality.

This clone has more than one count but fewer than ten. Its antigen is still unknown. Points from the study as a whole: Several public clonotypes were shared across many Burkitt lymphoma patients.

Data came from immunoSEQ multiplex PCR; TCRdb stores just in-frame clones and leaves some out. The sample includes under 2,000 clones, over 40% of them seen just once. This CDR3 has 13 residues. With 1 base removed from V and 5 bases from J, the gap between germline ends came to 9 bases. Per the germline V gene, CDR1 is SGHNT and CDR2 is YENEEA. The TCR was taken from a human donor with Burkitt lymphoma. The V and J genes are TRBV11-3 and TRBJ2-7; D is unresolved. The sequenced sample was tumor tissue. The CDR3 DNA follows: TGTGCCAGCAGCTTAGTGGGGTCTGACGAGCAGTACTTC. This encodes CASSLVGSDEQYF. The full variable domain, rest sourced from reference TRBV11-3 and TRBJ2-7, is EAGVVQSPRYKIIEKKQPVAFWCNPISGHNTLYWYLQNLGQGPELLIRYENEEAVDDSQLPKDRFSAERLKGVDSTLKIQPAELGDSAVYLCASSLVGSDEQYFGPGTRLTVT.